These 8 T cell receptor beta chains were sequenced from one sample in a study of CD8+CD57+ T cells in acquired aplastic anemia. Sequencing was done on patients that had shown CD8+CD57+ cell expansion by flow cytometry. Both TCR beta VDJ combination and CDR3 sequence profiling were carried out. Genomic DNA was the template for this profiling. Each CDR3 protein is one row after TCRdb ran MiXCR on the reads. Here the sample spans under 200,000 distinct CDR3 sequences, less than 50% being singletons. Sequenced: sorted CD4+, CD8+, or CD8+CD57+ T cells (not recorded which) from PBMCs. Every receptor here comes from a human donor with aplastic anemia.

This sequence joins TRBV5-6 and TRBJ2-2; 8 nucleotides line up with TRBD1. With 5 bases clipped from V and 0 bases from J, the junction kept 6 bases outside the gene matches. Per the germline V gene, CDR1 is SGHDT and CDR2 is YYEEEE. The CDR3 has 16 amino acids. CDR3 nucleotides: TGTGCCAGCAGAGGACAGGGTGATTCGAACACCGGGGAGCTGTTTTTT. This codes for CASRGQGDSNTGELFF.

This clonotype was counted at least ten times. The V gene is TRBV6-5, the J gene TRBJ1-5; D is uncertain. Germline V gene data show CDR1 as MNHEY and CDR2 as SVGAGI. V lost 0 bases and J 5 bases, leaving 5 bases between the germline ends. The CDR3 totals 13 residues. CDR3: CASSYSIDQPQHF. The CDR3 DNA follows: TGTGCCAGCAGTTACTCGATCGATCAGCCCCAGCATTTT.

This clonotype has only a few counts. A read error may account for a junction end that differs from germline. This chain joins TRBV7-9 and TRBJ1-2; weak D call: TRBD1 (5 bases). Germline V lookup: CDR1 SEHNR, CDR2 FQNEAQ (reference sequence). The CDR3 runs 13 residues. The chain's CDR3 is CASSLGDNYGYTF. For the CDR3, the DNA is TGTGCCAGCAGTTTAGGGGATAACTATGGCTACACCTTC.

About this clonotype: It may be a read error: a sequence one base away is much more abundant. A read error is likely, as this CDR3 ends without the conserved phenylalanine or tryptophan. V usage is TRBV14 and J usage is TRBJ1-1, with 7 bases lining up with TRBD1. Looked up from germline, CDR1 is SGHDN and CDR2 is FVKESK. V gave up 1 base and J gave up 1 base; unmatched junction bases: 9. CDR3 length: 17 amino acids. CDR3 nucleotides: TGTGCCAGCAGCCAAGGGGGACAGATAAGGGCGAACACTGAAGCTTTCCTT. Protein product: CASSQGGQIRANTEAFL.

Ten or more counts support this clonotype. V and J are TRBV15 and TRBJ2-1; 7 nucleotides align to TRBD2. J gave up 12 bases and V 1 base, and 6 bases lay outside the gene matches. Germline CDR1 and CDR2: LNHNV and YYDKDF (reference sequence). The CDR3 runs to 13 residues. As DNA, the CDR3 is TGTGCCACCAGCAGAGGGGGAGGGGTTGGGCAGTTCTTC. The encoded protein is CATSRGGGVGQFF.

The genes are TRBV5-6 and TRBJ2-7; 13 bases agree with TRBD2. Germline CDR1 SGHDT, CDR2 YYEEEE. The CDR3 runs to 16 residues. V was clipped by 0 bases and J by 3 bases; unmatched bases: 3. CDR3 sequence (DNA): TGTGCCAGCAGCTTGGGGGGACTAGCGGGGTTCTACGAGCAGTACTTC. This codes for CASSLGGLAGFYEQYF.

In its sample, this clonotype was seen many times. This sequence joins TRBV20-1 and TRBJ2-5; tentative D call: TRBD1 (6 bases). The CDR3 sequence is 16 residues long. Germline V gives CDR1 DFQATT, CDR2 SNEGSKA (reference sequence). The V gene lost 2 bases and the J gene lost 5 bases, with 21 bases spanning the gap. The CDR3 DNA sequence: TGCAGTGCTAGATTGGCTGAAGGGGGAGCGGTGGAGACCCAGTACTTC. The encoded protein is CSARLAEGGAVETQYF.

The chain carries TRBV5-1 and TRBJ2-5, with 9 nucleotides matching TRBD1. This CDR3 is 15 amino acids long. The V and J ends lost 4 bases and 5 bases, in that order; junction bases with no gene match: 9. From germline, CDR1 is SGHRS and CDR2 YFSETQ. Here the CDR3 DNA reads TGCGCCAGCAGCAGCACCGGGACAGGGTGGGAGACCCAGTACTTC. It encodes CASSSTGTGWETQYF.